This T cell receptor beta chain was documented in a study of T cell responses to AZD1222 COVID-19 vaccine. Germline V gene data show CDR1 as KGHDR and CDR2 as SFDVKD. This CDR3 is built from 13 residues. The V end was cut by 1 base, the J end by 2 bases, with 1 base between. The data were produced by immunoSEQ multiplex PCR, yet TCRdb's version contains in-frame clones alone and is incomplete. The table records 130,000 or so clones, 80% to 95% of them present only once. This receptor was taken from an adult who received the AZD1222 COVID-19 vaccine. This sequence joins TRBV24-1 and TRBJ2-2, with D unclear. Source: peripheral blood, taken 28 days after the second AZD1222 dose. The CDR3, as DNA: TGTGCCACCAGTGATTTTAACACCGGGGAGCTGTTTTTT. Amino acid sequence: CATSDFNTGELFF.